Each of the 2 T cell receptor beta chains below was sequenced from the same sample in a study of OX40 agonist ivuxolimab in advanced cancers. Data came from immunoSEQ multiplex PCR; TCRdb stores just in-frame clones and leaves some out. The sample has tens of thousands of clones; under 85% are singletons. This material consisted of CD4+ or CD8+ T cells sorted from blood, taken in a trial of the OX40 agonist ivuxolimab. These receptor sequences come from an adult with an advanced solid tumor such as melanoma, head and neck, liver or kidney cancer.

The chain has TRBV5-5 and TRBJ1-2; D unclear. The V gene's germline CDR1 is SGHKS and CDR2 YYEKEE (reference sequence). Trimming took off 3 bases at V and 7 bases at J, with 22 bases between the two ends. This CDR3 has 16 residues. The CDR3 sequence: CASSSKAGPTPGGYTF. The CDR3 bases are TGTGCCAGCAGCTCCAAGGCAGGTCCTACCCCTGGTGGCTACACCTTC.

Notes on this clone: Other DNA sequences from this sample encode an identical CDR3 as well. This chain uses TRBV5-1 with TRBJ2-2, with 11 bases aligning to TRBD1. This CDR3 comprises 16 residues. Germline V gene sequence: CDR1 SGHRS, CDR2 YFSETQ. V lost 4 bases to trimming and J lost 4 bases; unmatched junction nucleotides: 6. This chain's CDR3 is CASSPRDRGITGELFF. The CDR3 region has the DNA TGCGCCAGCAGCCCCCGGGACAGGGGGATCACCGGGGAGCTGTTTTTT.